This paragraph reports one T cell receptor (beta chain). TCRdb used MiXCR to reprocess the RACE reads, holding one entry per CDR3 protein. The table lists fewer than 500,000 distinct CDR3 sequences, about 4.8% of them singletons. This record comes from a study of human T cells and chemical hapten exposure. This sample's time point: patch test 1, 2 weeks after DPC sensitization. Treatment of the sample: therapeutic diphenylcyclopropenone sensitization with weekly scalp DPC. V was cut by 7 bases and J by 6 bases, with 13 bases left in between. CDR3 length: 12 amino acids. Germline V gene data show CDR1 as MDHEN and CDR2 as SYDVKM.

The sequence was collected from a woman in her forties or fifties with alopecia areata. Some clones in this sample may be carry-over from other donors' samples. The material sequenced was whole blood, taken in connection with sensitization to the hapten diphenylcyclopropenone (DPC). The rearrangement joins TRBV28 to TRBJ2-7; D is unresolved. The CDR3 DNA sequence: TGTGCCAGCACCAATCCCATCCGCGAGCAGTACTTC. Its translation: CASTNPIREQYF.